A single TCR beta chain is shown here with its context. The antigen remains undetermined. Deep-level running was used for the assay. Each sorted subset replicate got 200 ng genomic DNA, around 29,000 genomes. Produced via immunoSEQ multiplex PCR; TCRdb's table is partial and in-frame only. Of around 1.4 million clones listed, less than 99% are singletons. The data were taken from a study of shared clonotypes between healthy human individuals. Study context: Used for every donor were three CD4 naive, three CD4 memory, two CD8 naive and one CD8 memory plate.

Notes on the study in general: A handful of donors showed sharing of around 5% of naive CD4 clonotypes.

V shed 6 bases, J shed 4 bases, and the junction held 10 bases outside the gene matches. Germline loops: CDR1 PRHDT, CDR2 FYEKMQ (reference sequence). The CDR3 sequence is 15 residues long. The clonotype originates from a man aged 25 to 40 in good health. Material: naive CD4+ T cells sorted from blood. Subset specified: CD45RA+ positively selected. This chain uses TRBV13 with TRBJ1-2; 8 bases are a match to TRBD1. CDR3 sequence (DNA): TGTGCCAGCAGGCCACGGACAGGGAGAATCTATGGCTACACCTTC. Translating it yields CASRPRTGRIYGYTF.